This T cell receptor (beta chain) is drawn from a study of T cells in Graves' hyperthyroidism and ophthalmopathy. Study background: At the time of initial diagnosis and before any treatment, peripheral blood was collected.

Based on clinical symptoms, serum thyroxine and TRAb, thyroid ultrasound and orbital computed tomography, diagnoses were reached. Many counts were recorded for this clonotype. Antigen: not known. Overall study results and limits: The model foresaw ophthalmopathy a median roughly 6.6 months prior to onset.

RNA transcripts yielded amplified TCR beta CDR3 regions. An initial round of RT-PCR targeting the TCR CDR3 relied on the HTBI primer set. TCRdb analysed the multiplex PCR reads with MiXCR anew, one entry per CDR3 protein. Among roughly 530,000 distinct CDR3 sequences, 17% were seen once, and the ten largest hold approximately 16%. Sequenced material: blood. The sequence was collected from a woman aged 18-30 years with Graves' ophthalmopathy.

This CDR3 is CASSYGGRIHEQYF. The CDR3 DNA reads as TGTGCCAGCAGTTATGGGGGGCGTATCCACGAGCAGTACTTC. The chain couples TRBV12-3 or TRBV12-4 to TRBJ2-7; the D gene could be TRBD1 or TRBD2 (6 bases each). V dropped 4 bases and J dropped 5 bases, with 15 bases sitting between them. The CDR3 extends over 14 amino acids.